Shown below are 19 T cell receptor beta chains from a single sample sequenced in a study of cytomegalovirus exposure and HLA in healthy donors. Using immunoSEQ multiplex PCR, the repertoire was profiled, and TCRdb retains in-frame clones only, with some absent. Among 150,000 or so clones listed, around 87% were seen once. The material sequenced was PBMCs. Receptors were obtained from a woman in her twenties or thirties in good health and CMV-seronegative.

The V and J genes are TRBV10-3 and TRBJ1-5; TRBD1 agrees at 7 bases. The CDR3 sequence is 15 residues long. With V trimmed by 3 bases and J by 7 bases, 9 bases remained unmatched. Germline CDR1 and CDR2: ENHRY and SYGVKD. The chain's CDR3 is CAISDPDRAGQPQHF. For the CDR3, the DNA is TGTGCCATCAGTGACCCCGACAGGGCCGGCCAGCCCCAGCATTTT.

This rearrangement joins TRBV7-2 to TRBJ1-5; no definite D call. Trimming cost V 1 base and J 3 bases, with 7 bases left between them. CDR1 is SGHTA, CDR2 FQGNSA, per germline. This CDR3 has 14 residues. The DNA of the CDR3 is TGTGCCAGCAGCTTAGTTCCACACAATCAGCCCCAGCATTTT. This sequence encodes CASSLVPHNQPQHF. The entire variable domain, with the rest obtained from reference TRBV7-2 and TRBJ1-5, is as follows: GAGVSQSPSNKVTEKGKDVELRCDPISGHTALYWYRQSLGQGLEFLIYFQGNSAPDKSGLPSDRFSAERTGGSVSTLTIQRTQQEDSAVYLCASSLVPHNQPQHFGDGTRLSIL.

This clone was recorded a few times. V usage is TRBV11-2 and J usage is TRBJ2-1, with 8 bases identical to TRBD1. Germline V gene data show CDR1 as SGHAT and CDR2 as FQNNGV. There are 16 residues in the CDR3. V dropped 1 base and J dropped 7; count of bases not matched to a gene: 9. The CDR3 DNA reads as TGTGCCAGCAGCTTAGGGGGTCAGGGGGCGCAGAATGAGCAGTTCTTC. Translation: CASSLGGQGAQNEQFF.

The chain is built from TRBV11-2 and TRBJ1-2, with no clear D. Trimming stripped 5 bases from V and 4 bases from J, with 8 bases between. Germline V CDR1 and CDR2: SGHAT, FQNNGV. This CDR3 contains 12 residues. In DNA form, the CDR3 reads TGTGCCAGCAGCCCGGGAGGCTATGGCTACACCTTC. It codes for CASSPGGYGYTF.

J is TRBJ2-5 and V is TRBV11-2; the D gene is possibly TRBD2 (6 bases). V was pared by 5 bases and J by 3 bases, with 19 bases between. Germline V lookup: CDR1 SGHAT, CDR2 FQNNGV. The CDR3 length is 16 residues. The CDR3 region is CASSPPRGEAEETQYF. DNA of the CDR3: TGTGCCAGCAGCCCCCCGCGGGGAGAAGCAGAAGAGACCCAGTACTTC.

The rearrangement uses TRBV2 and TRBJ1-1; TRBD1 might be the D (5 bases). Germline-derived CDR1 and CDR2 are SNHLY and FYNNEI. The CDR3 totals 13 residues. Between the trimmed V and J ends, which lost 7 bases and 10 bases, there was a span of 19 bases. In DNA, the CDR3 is TGTGCCAGCAAGTCGATGGGACTGGGGGGAGCTTTCTTT. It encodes CASKSMGLGGAFF.

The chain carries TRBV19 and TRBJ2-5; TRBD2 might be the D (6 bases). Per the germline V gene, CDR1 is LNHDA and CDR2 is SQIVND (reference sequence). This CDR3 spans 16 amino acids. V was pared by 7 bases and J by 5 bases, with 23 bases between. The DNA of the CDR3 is TGTGCCAGTAAACCTCTAGCGTCTTCTTCCCGGGAGACCCAGTACTTC. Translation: CASKPLASSSRETQYF.

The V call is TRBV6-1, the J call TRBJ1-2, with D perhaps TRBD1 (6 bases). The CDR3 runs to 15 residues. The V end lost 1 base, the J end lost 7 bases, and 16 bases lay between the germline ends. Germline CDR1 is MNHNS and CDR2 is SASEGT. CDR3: CASSEGETGASGYTF. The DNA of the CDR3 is TGTGCCAGCAGTGAAGGGGAGACAGGAGCAAGTGGCTACACCTTC.

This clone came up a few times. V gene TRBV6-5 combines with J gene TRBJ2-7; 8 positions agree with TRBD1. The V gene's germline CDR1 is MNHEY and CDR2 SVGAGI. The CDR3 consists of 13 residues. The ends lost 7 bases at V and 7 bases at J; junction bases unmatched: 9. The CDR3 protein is CASTRQGSREQYF. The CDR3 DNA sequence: TGTGCCAGCACACGACAGGGGTCGCGAGAGCAGTACTTC.

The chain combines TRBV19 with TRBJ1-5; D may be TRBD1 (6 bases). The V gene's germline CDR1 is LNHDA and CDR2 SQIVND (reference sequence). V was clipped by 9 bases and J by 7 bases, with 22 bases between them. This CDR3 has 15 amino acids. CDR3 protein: CASSDYGTTRQPQHF. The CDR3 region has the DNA TGTGCCAGCAGTGATTATGGGACAACTAGGCAGCCCCAGCATTTT. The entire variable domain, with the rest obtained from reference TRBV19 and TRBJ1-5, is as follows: DGGITQSPKYLFRKEGQNVTLSCEQNLNHDAMYWYRQDPGQGLRLIYYSQIVNDFQKGDIAEGYSVSREKKESFPLTVTSAQKNPTAFYLCASSDYGTTRQPQHFGDGTRLSIL.

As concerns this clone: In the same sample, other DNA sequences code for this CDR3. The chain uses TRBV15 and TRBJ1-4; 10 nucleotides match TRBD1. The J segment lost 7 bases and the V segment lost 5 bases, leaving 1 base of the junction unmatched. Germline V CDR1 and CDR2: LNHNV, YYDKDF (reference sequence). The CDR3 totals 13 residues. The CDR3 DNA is TGTGCCACCAGCCGGGACAGGGGTGAAAAACTGTTTTTT. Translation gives CATSRDRGEKLFF.

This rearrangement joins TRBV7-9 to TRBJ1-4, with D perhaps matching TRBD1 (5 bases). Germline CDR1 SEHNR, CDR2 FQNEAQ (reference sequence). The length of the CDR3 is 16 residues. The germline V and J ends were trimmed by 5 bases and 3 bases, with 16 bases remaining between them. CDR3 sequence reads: CASSPGGGTANEKLFF. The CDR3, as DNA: TGTGCCAGCAGCCCCGGTGGGGGGACGGCTAATGAAAAACTGTTTTTT.

In DNA form, the CDR3 reads TGTGCCAGCAGCGCAAGGGGGGGGAAAACAGATACGCAGTATTTT. It codes for CASSARGGKTDTQYF. V usage is TRBV2 and J usage is TRBJ2-3, with D possibly matching TRBD2 (7 bases). Trimming stripped 6 bases from V and 3 bases from J, with 16 bases between. The CDR3 runs to 15 residues. The germline CDR1 and CDR2 sequences are SNHLY and FYNNEI.

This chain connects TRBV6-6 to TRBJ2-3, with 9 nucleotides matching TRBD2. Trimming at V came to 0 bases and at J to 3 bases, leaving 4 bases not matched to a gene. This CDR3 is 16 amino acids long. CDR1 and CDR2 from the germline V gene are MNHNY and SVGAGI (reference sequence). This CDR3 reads CASSYSSGGLTDTQYF. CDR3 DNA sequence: TGTGCCAGCAGTTACTCAAGCGGGGGGCTGACAGATACGCAGTATTTT.

The CDR3 spells CASSYETGGSAFF. The CDR3 DNA follows: TGTGCCAGCAGCTATGAGACAGGGGGCTCGGCTTTCTTT. This chain connects TRBV7-6 to TRBJ1-1, with 10 bases aligning to TRBD1. The CDR3 covers 13 residues. The V segment lost 4 bases and the J segment 11 bases; nucleotides outside the gene matches: 7. Germline V gene data show CDR1 as SGHVS and CDR2 as FNYEAQ. The whole variable domain, remainder taken from reference TRBV7-6 and TRBJ1-1, is GAGVSQSPRYKVTKRGQDVALRCDPISGHVSLYWYRQALGQGPEFLTYFNYEAQQDKSGLPNDRFSAERPEGSISTLTIQRTEQRDSAMYRCASSYETGGSAFFGQGTRLTVV.

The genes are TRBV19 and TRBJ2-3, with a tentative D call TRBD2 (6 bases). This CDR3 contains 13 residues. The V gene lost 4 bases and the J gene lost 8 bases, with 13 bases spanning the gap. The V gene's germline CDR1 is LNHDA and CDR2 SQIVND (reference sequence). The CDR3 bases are TGTGCCAGTAGTACAGGGACTTCAGCTACGCAGTATTTT. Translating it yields CASSTGTSATQYF.

The CDR3 bases are TGTGCCAGCAGCTTCAGAGGCAGGGGGCATTCCTCCTACGAGCAGTACTTC. Translating it yields CASSFRGRGHSSYEQYF. This sequence joins TRBV5-8 and TRBJ2-7; 8 nucleotides agree with TRBD1. Trimming removed 2 bases from V and 0 bases from J; junction bases left unmatched: 10. Per the germline V gene, CDR1 is SGHTS and CDR2 is YDEGEE. The CDR3 sequence is 17 residues long.

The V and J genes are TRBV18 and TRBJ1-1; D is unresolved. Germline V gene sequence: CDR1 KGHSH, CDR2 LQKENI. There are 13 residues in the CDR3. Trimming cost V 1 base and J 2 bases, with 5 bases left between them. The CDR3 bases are TGTGCCAGCTCACCACAGACAAACACTGAAGCTTTCTTT. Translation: CASSPQTNTEAFF.

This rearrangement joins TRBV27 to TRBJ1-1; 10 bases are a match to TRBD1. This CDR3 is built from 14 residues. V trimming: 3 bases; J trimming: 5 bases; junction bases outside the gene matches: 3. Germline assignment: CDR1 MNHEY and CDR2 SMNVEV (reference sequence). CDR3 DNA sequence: TGTGCCAGCAGTTTTGGACAGGGGGGGACTGAAGCTTTCTTT. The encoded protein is CASSFGQGGTEAFF.